This TCR beta chain was identified during a study of shared clonotypes between healthy human individuals. Findings and limits, study-wide: Roughly 5% of naive CD4 clonotypes were shared across several donors.

Generated by immunoSEQ multiplex PCR, the TCRdb table keeps only in-frame clones and is missing some. Among 740,000 or so clones, around four fifths were seen once, and the ten largest hold around 1.8%. With regard to this clone: Antigen specificity is unknown.

Germline V gene sequence: CDR1 SQVTM, CDR2 ANQGSEA. V trimming: 6 bases; J trimming: 4 bases; junction bases outside the gene matches: 2. CDR3 length equals 12 residues. This receptor was obtained from a woman aged 25 to 39 in good health. This chain connects TRBV29-1 to TRBJ2-7; 11 bases align to TRBD2. The sample consisted of memory CD4+ T cells sorted from blood. Subset meaning: CD45RA-negative fraction. The CDR3 nucleotides read TGCAGCGTGTTAGCGGGAGGGTACGAGCAGTACTTC. The encoded protein is CSVLAGGYEQYF.